The sequence of this T cell receptor (beta chain) was determined in a study of neurological immune-mediated disorders. The V gene's germline CDR1 is SGDLS and CDR2 YYNGEE. The CDR3 sequence is 13 residues long. The V gene lost 3 bases and the J gene lost 9 bases, with 15 bases spanning the gap. The cDNA was synthesized by means of template-switch 5'RACE, which was carried out with 10-nucleotide random UMIs. In TCRdb, the 5' RACE reads were re-called with MiXCR into one record per CDR3 protein. Here the sample spans 50,000 to 60,000 distinct CDR3 sequences, 16% being singletons. In its sample, this clonotype was seen many times.

The sequence was obtained from a man aged 60-69 years in good health. The chain employs TRBV9 and TRBJ1-2; D remains ambiguous. The sample consisted of PBMCs. The CDR3 reads CASSALGSTSYTF. For the CDR3, the DNA is TGTGCCAGCAGCGCCTTGGGCAGTACGAGCTACACCTTC.